These 5 T cell receptor beta chains were all obtained from the same sample, sequenced in a study of CD8 T cells in Susac syndrome. The RNA input was about 0.5 to 1 ug, and it was reverse transcribed with random hexamers. TCRdb re-analysed the immunoSEQ multiplex PCR reads in MiXCR, keeping a single row per CDR3 protein. The sample lists 100,000 to 150,000 distinct CDR3 sequences; more than 90% were seen once. Sequenced input: CD8+ T cells from PBMCs. Receptor source: a human donor with Susac syndrome.

The chain combines TRBV5-6 with TRBJ2-3; 8 bases line up with TRBD1. Germline V gene sequence: CDR1 SGHDT, CDR2 YYEEEE. The CDR3 totals 16 residues. Unmatched junction bases numbered 7, after V lost 0 bases and J lost 4 bases. The DNA of the CDR3 is TGTGCCAGCAGCTTGGGTGGACAGGGTATTGCAGATACGCAGTATTTT. Amino acid sequence: CASSLGGQGIADTQYF.

The J gene is TRBJ2-7, the V gene TRBV4-3; D perhaps matches TRBD2 (6 bases). Germline CDR1 is LGHNA and CDR2 is YSLEER. V dropped 1 base and J dropped 4 bases, with 17 bases sitting between them. The CDR3 totals 16 residues. The CDR3 DNA follows: TGCGCCAGCAGCCAAGCCGCCCGGGGGTTTGCTTACGAGCAGTACTTC. It specifies CASSQAARGFAYEQYF.

This chain joins TRBV6-1 and TRBJ2-7; tentative D call: TRBD1 (6 bases). Trimming left V 11 bases short and J 0 bases short, with 14 bases between. The CDR3 length is 13 residues. The germline V gene encodes CDR1 MNHNS and CDR2 SASEGT. CDR3 sequence reads: CAATGFSSYEQYF. The DNA for the CDR3 is TGTGCCGCCACAGGGTTTAGCTCCTACGAGCAGTACTTC.

The rearrangement uses TRBV7-9 and TRBJ2-1; 11 nucleotides align to TRBD2. The germline CDR1 and CDR2 sequences are SEHNR and FQNEAQ (reference sequence). V trimming: 5 bases; J trimming: 7 bases; junction bases outside the gene matches: 7. The CDR3 totals 15 residues. CDR3 nucleotides: TGTGCCAGCAGCGACTCCATAGCGGGGGGGAATGAGCAGTTCTTC. As protein: CASSDSIAGGNEQFF.

The DNA for the CDR3 is TGTGCCAGTTCCGCTTCGGGACAGGGGGCCTACGAGCAGTACTTC. Its protein is CASSASGQGAYEQYF. The chain is built from TRBV19 and TRBJ2-7; 11 positions agree with TRBD1. Germline CDR1 reads LNHDA; CDR2 reads SQIVND (reference sequence). The length of the CDR3 is 15 residues. With 8 bases clipped from V and 2 bases from J, the junction kept 8 bases outside the gene matches.